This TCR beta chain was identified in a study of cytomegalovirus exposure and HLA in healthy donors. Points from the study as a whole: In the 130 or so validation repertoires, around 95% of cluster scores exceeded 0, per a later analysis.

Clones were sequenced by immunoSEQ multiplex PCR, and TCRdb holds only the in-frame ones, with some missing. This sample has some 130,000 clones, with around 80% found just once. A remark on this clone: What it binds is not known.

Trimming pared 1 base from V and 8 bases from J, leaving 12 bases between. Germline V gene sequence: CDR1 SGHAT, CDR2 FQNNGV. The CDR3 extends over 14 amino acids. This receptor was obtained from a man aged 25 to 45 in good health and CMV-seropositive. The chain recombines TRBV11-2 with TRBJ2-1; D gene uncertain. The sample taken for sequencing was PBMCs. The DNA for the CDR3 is TGTGCCAGCAGCTTAGGGAGAACGAGCGATGAGCAGTTCTTC. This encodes CASSLGRTSDEQFF.